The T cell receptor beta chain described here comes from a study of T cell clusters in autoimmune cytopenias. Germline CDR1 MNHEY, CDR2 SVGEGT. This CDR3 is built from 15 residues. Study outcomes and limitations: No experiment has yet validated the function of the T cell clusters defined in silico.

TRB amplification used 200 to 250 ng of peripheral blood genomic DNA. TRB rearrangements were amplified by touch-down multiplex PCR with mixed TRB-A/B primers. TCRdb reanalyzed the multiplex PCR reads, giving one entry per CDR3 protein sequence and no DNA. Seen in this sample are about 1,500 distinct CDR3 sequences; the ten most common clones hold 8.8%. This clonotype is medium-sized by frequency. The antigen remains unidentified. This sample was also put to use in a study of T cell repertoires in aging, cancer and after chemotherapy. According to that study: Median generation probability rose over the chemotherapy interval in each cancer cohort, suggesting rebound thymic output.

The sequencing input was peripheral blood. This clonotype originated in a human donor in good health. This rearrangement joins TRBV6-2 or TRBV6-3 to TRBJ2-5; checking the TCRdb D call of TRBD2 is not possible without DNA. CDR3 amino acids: CASSTPRELRETQYF.